This TCR beta chain was identified during a study of Graves' ophthalmopathy and Graves' hyperthyroidism. Broader study findings: Ophthalmopathy progression prediction by the model yielded a sensitivity of 60% to 71% and a specificity of just over 72%. The authors also found most expanded thyroid clonotypes above 0.001 frequency in blood.

Details on this clonotype: No antigen is known for it.

Beta-chain TCR CDR3 regions were amplified from RNA transcripts. HTBI primers were used in a first-round RT-PCR, which preceded a second-round multiplex PCR. Using its own MiXCR run on the multiplex PCR reads, TCRdb lists one record per CDR3 protein. The top ten clones hold around 40% of a sample with almost 750,000 distinct CDR3 sequences, 40% of them seen once. This sequence was found in an adult man with Graves' ophthalmopathy. Sequenced material: peripheral blood.

The CDR3 DNA follows: TGTGCCAGCAGCTGGGTTGGGGGAGGGAATCAGCCCCAGCATTTT. It translates to CASSWVGGGNQPQHF. The V call is TRBV7-8, the J call TRBJ1-5; D is perhaps TRBD1 (5 bases). The V gene lost 4 bases and the J gene lost 4 bases, with 14 bases spanning the gap. This CDR3 has 15 amino acids. CDR1 is SGHVS, CDR2 FQNEAQ, per germline.